The TCR beta chain described here comes from a study of cytomegalovirus exposure and HLA in healthy donors (dated by TCRdb to about 2017). Background for the entire study: According to an earlier analysis of 450 to 650 of the donors, about 170 million T cells yielded roughly 100 million unique TCR beta sequences and around 280 Gb of sequence data. Genome-wide SNP genotypes for about three fifths of the 666 donors were used in a later genetic analysis, which treated that subset as a discovery cohort. Roughly 300 gigabases of sequencing data and about 92 million unique TCR sequences made up an early release that covered several hundred HLA-typed donors. On average, around 230,000 unique TCR beta nucleotide sequences were sequenced per donor among more than 350 genotyped donors of the cohort, with roughly 18% of those sequences being non-productive. The T cell repertoires of 550 to 850 subjects were profiled by immunosequencing and related to cytomegalovirus serostatus. Rather than drawing on any new phenotypic data, the later analysis identified candidate immune exposures from TCR beta sequences and the way those sequences occurred across donors. The study aimed to test whether cataloging public T cell receptors could reveal signatures of past pathogen exposure. Typing coverage varied by locus: roughly 629-630 donors for A, B, C, DRB1 and DQB1; roughly 560 for DQA1; about 600 for DPA1; approximately 450 for DPB1. Donor age, sex, ethnicity and CMV serostatus were compiled together with the repertoire data. Class I and class II HLA loci were covered by the typing at four-digit resolution. The study combined high-throughput TCR immunosequencing, statistical association of individual TCRs with disease status, and machine learning to predict cytomegalovirus infection status. Because of strong linkage in the cohort, 5 or 6 DR-DQ haplotypes were treated as single units for association and clustering. In a later analysis, previously published TCR beta repertoires from several hundred donors were re-analyzed and high-resolution HLA genotyping was added so that TCR occurrence patterns could be studied. An earlier analysis of approximately 640 of the donors applied high-throughput TCR beta sequencing to assess whether each TCR beta V gene segment acted as functional or pseudogenic. The genetic ancestry cluster associated with self-reported Caucasian donors included roughly four fifths of the roughly 400 genotyped donors. Every repertoire in the discovery cohort had been generated on one and the same sequencing platform. In addition to the first cohort of roughly 700 subjects, a separate validation cohort of 120 different subjects was used.

The library was prepared using the immunoSEQ multiplex PCR assay. For the multiplex PCR, a mixture combining 60 forward primers for TCR Vbeta segments and 13 reverse primers for TCR Jbeta segments was used. The CDR3 region of rearranged TCR beta genes was amplified from genomic DNA with a multiplex PCR assay. On the Illumina HiSeq System, the amplified TCR beta libraries were sequenced as 87-base-pair reads. In the authors' own workflow: A later analysis tallied some 79 million unique TCR beta chains across the 666 repertoires, and about 10 million of those chains were shared by two or more donors. Raw reads were error-corrected and collapsed into unique sequences with a nearest-neighbor algorithm that merged closely related sequences to remove PCR and sequencing errors. To assign V, D and J gene segments, CDR3 sequences were aligned to IMGT reference sequences. For a sequence to be retained, a match of at least six nucleotides was required to both a V gene segment and a J gene segment. Rearrangements were classified as productive when the CDR3 lacked stop codons and remained in frame with V and J, and all other rearrangements were classified as non-productive. CDR3 was defined by IMGT convention, running from the second conserved V-encoded cysteine to the conserved J-encoded phenylalanine. The earlier analysis of 587 of the donors excluded sequences that lacked an unambiguous match to a single V gene segment. In an earlier analysis of some 590 of the donors, a V segment was called functional when productive rearrangements were above 56.7%, and segregating when the standard deviation between donors exceeded 5%. To diagnose cytomegalovirus status from the catalog of TCR beta chain sequences, a statistical classification framework was built. In a later analysis, V and J genes were assigned by comparing TCR nucleotide sequences against IMGT/GENE-DB human TR gene sequences. The TCRdist pipeline was used in a later analysis to assign CDR3 sequences and most-parsimonious VDJ recombination scenarios. In a later analysis, every TCR beta chain was defined by the combination of its CDR3 amino acid sequence and its V-gene family, and reads without a unique V-gene family were dropped. To address suspected cross-contamination and a sequencing artifact, a later analysis removed some 620 highly shared, low-generation-probability nucleotide sequences. In a later analysis, a clonal expansion index for each public chain was calculated from normalized within-repertoire ranks of inferred template counts. Generation probabilities in a later analysis came from a VDJ recombination model fitted to out-of-frame rearrangements, and those results were checked against IGoR. In a later analysis, hypergeometric tests were used to score TCR-TCR, TCR-HLA and TCR-CMV co-occurrence, with a repertoire-size bias correction applied to TCR pairs. To estimate false discovery rates, a later analysis permuted the HLA or CMV assignments 20 times. In a later analysis, co-occurring TCRs were grouped using DBSCAN, and TCRdist sequence similarity was added for clustering within HLA-allele-positive subsets. For co-occurrence clustering, repertoires with fewer than 30,000 or more than 120,000 public chains were excluded, along with about five repertoires with anomalous nucleotide sharing. TCRdb provides this immuneACCESS table in a form limited to in-frame rearrangements. Some clones are lacking; in checked studies, under half of them reflect an unresolved V gene, and why the rest are absent is not known. V, J and clone size derive from that table, while D and trimming were established from the DNA sequence. This sample is represented by 90,000 to 150,000 clones; around 68% of them were singletons. The ten largest clones represent 11% of the sample.

Findings and caveats that apply to the study as a whole: Presence/absence analyses assumed roughly uniform sequencing depth across donors, an assumption that may not hold. Because HLA typing was unavailable for some donors at each locus, only the typed subset was used in association tests. Most TCR sequences were seen in very few donors, while some public TCRs were found in many individuals. Some IMGT-functional V segments, including TRBV6-2 and TRBV6-3, could not be told apart with the 87-base-pair reads, so those segments were excluded. A further reported finding was that TCR beta sequences accurately predicted the HLA-A and HLA-B alleles for most subjects in the first cohort. Immune exposure information for the cohort was limited to CMV serostatus. In both the original and validation cohorts, the classifier was reported to diagnose cytomegalovirus status with high specificity and sensitivity. Specific HLA alleles were associated with 18,000 or so TCR beta sequences at a false discovery rate of 0.05 in a later analysis. A total of 150 to 200 TCR beta chains were listed by the study as associated with cytomegalovirus. Because counts were too low, around 18 rarely observed V segments, including chromosome 9 orphons, were left out of the earlier analysis of approximately 500 of the donors. In a later analysis, TCR association rates were found to vary across HLA loci, with the most associated TCRs seen for DRB1 alleles and the fewest for HLA-C alleles. A later genetic analysis associated a missense DCLRE1C variant with V-gene and J-gene trimming of TCR beta chains, and an independent cohort replicated the association. Strong co-occurrence of HLA alleles, especially DR and DQ, made assigning TCR associations to individual alleles difficult. Most CMV-associated TCR beta chains appeared to be HLA-restricted in a later analysis, and the HLA associations seemed to be driven largely by CMV exposure. An earlier analysis of some 590 of the donors showed that most TCR beta V segments appeared in productive rearrangements either about 87% or about 30% of the time, which broadly matched IMGT annotations. Linkage disequilibrium might explain the correlated functional status among segregating V segments, but an unknown experimental factor could not be excluded. Compared with equally common non-associated chains, HLA-associated TCR beta chains in a later analysis were more clonally expanded and had lower generation probabilities. A cluster of highly shared sequence variants was judged likely to be a technical artifact of the sequencing pipeline. According to the authors, the approach could potentially be generalized to other disease states and immunological phenotypes. In a later genetic analysis, fewer N-insertions in productive TCRs were reported among donors in an Asian-associated ancestry cluster than the roughly 640-donor mean. The cohort was sequenced for TCR beta chains only, and without alpha or paired-chain data the features that could be detected were limited. Three of the identified cytomegalovirus-associated TCR beta chains were confirmed in vitro to be specific for cytomegalovirus antigens. In a later analysis, several top co-occurrence clusters were reported to appear linked to parvovirus B19, influenza, CMV and Epstein-Barr virus.

Comment on this clone: Its antigen remains unidentified. The input lacks base qualities; no much larger clone sits a single base away.

The cohort consisted of 650 to 850 healthy bone marrow donors. Cohort members were all nominally healthy when sampled, although unrecorded immune exposures were likely present. The donor tested CMV seropositive, placing the donor among the 310 or so seropositive members of the cohort. A peripheral blood sample was collected from each donor, and TCR beta sequencing was performed on peripheral blood mononuclear cells. Genomic DNA was extracted from the blood cell samples with the Qiagen DNeasy Blood Extraction Kit. The V end loses 0 bases and the J end loses 2 bases, and a stretch of 13 bases separates them. The germline V gene sets CDR1 to SGHRS and CDR2 to YFSETQ. The CDR3, from cysteine to phenylalanine, totals 16 residues. Only the CDR3 DNA is retained, 48 bases long and in frame from the first base.

The TCR was taken from a woman between 50 and 59 years old in good health and CMV-seropositive. The chain joins TRBV5-1 to TRBJ2-3; TRBD2 is a possible D gene, resting on 6 matching bases. Material for sequencing was PBMCs. CDR3 reads: CASSLALAYNTDTQYF. The DNA is TGCGCCAGCAGCTTGGCTCTAGCGTACAACACAGATACGCAGTATTTT.